The 27 T cell receptor beta chains listed next were all sequenced from one sample in a study of blood T cell repertoires in COVID-19. This table comes from immunoSEQ multiplex PCR, and its TCRdb copy is limited to in-frame clones, with some not included. The sample records 110,000 to 150,000 clones, over 80% being singletons. Sequencing was carried out using peripheral blood. These receptors were collected from a human donor in a cohort sampled during active COVID-19.

The genes are TRBV7-6 and TRBJ2-1, with TRBD1 matching 10 bases. Germline CDR1 reads SGHVS; CDR2 reads FNYEAQ. This CDR3 has 17 residues. V was clipped by 1 base and J by 2 bases; unmatched bases: 5. Here the CDR3 DNA reads TGTGCCAGCAGCTTAGTTCCGGGACAGGGGACCTACAATGAGCAGTTCTTC. Amino acid sequence: CASSLVPGQGTYNEQFF.

The chain carries TRBV14 and TRBJ2-1; 7 positions agree with TRBD2. From germline, CDR1 is SGHDN and CDR2 FVKESK. J was trimmed by 0 bases and V by 4 bases; bases with no gene match: 9. The CDR3 spans 17 residues. In nucleotides, the CDR3 is TGTGCCAGCAGCCCCTGGACTAGTCCAAGCTCCTACAATGAGCAGTTCTTC. As protein: CASSPWTSPSSYNEQFF.

The chain employs TRBV3-1 (or the pseudogene TRBV3-2) and TRBJ1-4; no definite D call. CDR3 length: 13 residues. Germline values: CDR1 LGHDT, CDR2 YNNKEL (reference sequence). The V end was cut by 6 bases, the J end by 4 bases, with 9 bases between. The DNA for the CDR3 is TGTGCCAGCAGTCGCGACAATAATGAAAAACTGTTTTTT. Translated: CASSRDNNEKLFF.

The rearrangement links TRBV30 to TRBJ2-7, with 8 positions matching TRBD2. Trimming at V came to 5 bases and at J to 6 bases, leaving 12 bases not matched to a gene. The CDR3 spans 14 residues. The germline CDR1 and CDR2 sequences are GTSNPN and SVGIG (reference sequence). For the CDR3, the DNA is TGTGCCTGGGACCCCCGGAGCGGGGGCCTCGAGCAGTACTTC. Amino acid sequence: CAWDPRSGGLEQYF.

On this clone itself: Other DNA sequences in the sample encode the same CDR3. The V gene is TRBV5-1, the J gene TRBJ2-1, with TRBD2 matching 11 bases. V lost 2 bases to trimming and J lost 8 bases; unmatched junction nucleotides: 0. The CDR3 spans 13 residues. Germline V gene data show CDR1 as SGHRS and CDR2 as YFSETQ. The CDR3 loop reads CASSLLAGDEQFF. CDR3 coding DNA: TGCGCCAGCAGCTTACTAGCGGGAGATGAGCAGTTCTTC.

The genes are TRBV27 and TRBJ1-1; 8 bases fit TRBD1. The germline V gene encodes CDR1 MNHEY and CDR2 SMNVEV (reference sequence). Losses at the gene ends were 3 bases for V and 6 bases for J; bases not matched to a gene: 6. The CDR3 contains 14 residues. CDR3 loop: CASSFVQGVAEAFF. The CDR3 nucleotides read TGTGCCAGCAGTTTTGTACAGGGGGTTGCTGAAGCTTTCTTT.

V usage is TRBV30 and J usage is TRBJ2-1; a possible D gene is TRBD1 (6 bases). Germline-derived CDR1 and CDR2 are GTSNPN and SVGIG (reference sequence). The CDR3 consists of 13 residues. The V and J ends lost 1 base and 9 bases respectively, with 13 bases between them. This chain's CDR3 is CAWSAQQGREQFF. In DNA, the CDR3 is TGTGCCTGGAGTGCCCAACAGGGTCGTGAGCAGTTCTTC.

J is TRBJ2-7 and V is TRBV7-3; D perhaps matches TRBD2 (6 bases). V lost 6 bases to trimming and J lost 3 bases, with 15 bases between them. Looked up from germline, CDR1 is SGHTA and CDR2 is FQGTGA. The CDR3 is made up of 14 amino acids. The CDR3 protein is CASREEGSDYEQYF. The CDR3 DNA sequence: TGTGCCAGCAGAGAGGAGGGATCAGACTACGAGCAGTACTTC. Drawing the rest from reference TRBV7-3 and TRBJ2-7, the complete variable domain is GAGVSQTPSNKVTEKGKYVELRCDPISGHTALYWYRQSLGQGPEFLIYFQGTGAADDSGLPNDRFFAVRPEGSVSTLKIQRTERGDSAVYLCASREEGSDYEQYFGPGTRLTVT.

The chain uses TRBV30 and TRBJ1-3; D remains ambiguous. CDR1 and CDR2 (germline): GTSNPN, SVGIG (reference sequence). This CDR3 spans 13 amino acids. Trimming stripped 4 bases from V and 4 bases from J, with 11 bases between. CDR3 DNA: TGTGCCTGGACCTCGAGTTGGGGAAACACCATATATTTT. This translates into CAWTSSWGNTIYF.

This clone was counted between two and nine times. The genes are TRBV5-1 and TRBJ1-1, with D perhaps matching TRBD1 (6 bases). Germline V lookup: CDR1 SGHRS, CDR2 YFSETQ. The CDR3 is made up of 14 amino acids. V gave up 4 bases and J gave up 4 bases, with 14 bases separating them. CDR3 region: CASSLTGLGTEAFF. Written as DNA, the CDR3 is TGCGCCAGCAGCCTCACAGGGTTGGGCACTGAAGCTTTCTTT.

The rearrangement joins TRBV10-3 to TRBJ2-1, with unresolved D. Germline V lookup: CDR1 ENHRY, CDR2 SYGVKD. The CDR3 totals 12 residues. Between the trimmed V and J ends, which lost 10 bases and 5 bases, there was a span of 12 bases. For the CDR3, the DNA is TGTGCCACCCTAGAACCTGACAATGAGCAGTTCTTC. Protein product: CATLEPDNEQFF.

V gene TRBV3-1 (or the pseudogene TRBV3-2) combines with J gene TRBJ2-1, with TRBD2 as a possible D gene (6 bases). CDR3 length: 16 residues. Germline V gene lookup returns CDR1 LGHDT and CDR2 YNNKEL (reference sequence). Trimming took 4 bases from V and 0 from J, leaving 13 bases between them. The CDR3 DNA reads TGTGCCAGCAGCCCGTCGGGACTGAGCTCCTACAATGAGCAGTTCTTC. Translation gives CASSPSGLSSYNEQFF.

CDR3 DNA sequence: TGCGCCAGCAAAAGCGGGCTGAACACCGGGGAGCTGTTTTTT. It specifies CASKSGLNTGELFF. The chain recombines TRBV5-1 with TRBJ2-2; a weak D match, TRBD2 (6 bases). The CDR3 runs 14 residues. V was trimmed by 6 bases and J by 1 base, leaving 10 bases between them. Germline loops: CDR1 SGHRS, CDR2 YFSETQ.

The chain uses TRBV19 and TRBJ1-5, with D perhaps TRBD1 (6 bases). The V gene's germline CDR1 is LNHDA and CDR2 SQIVND (reference sequence). The CDR3 extends over 14 amino acids. The V end lost 3 bases, the J end lost 5 bases, and 11 bases lay between the germline ends. The CDR3 here is CASSMNRDHQPQHF. CDR3 nucleotide sequence: TGTGCCAGTAGTATGAACAGGGACCATCAGCCCCAGCATTTT.

This chain links TRBV7-2 with TRBJ2-1; weak D call: TRBD2 (6 bases). The CDR3 sequence is 15 residues long. Trimming took 3 bases from V and 2 from J, leaving 11 bases between them. Germline CDR1 SGHTA, CDR2 FQGNSA. For the CDR3, the DNA is TGTGCCAGCAGCTTTAATAGCGGTACCTACAATGAGCAGTTCTTC. Residues: CASSFNSGTYNEQFF.

The V call is TRBV25-1, the J call TRBJ2-5; 11 nucleotides align to TRBD1. J gave up 4 bases and V 2 bases, and 6 bases lay outside the gene matches. CDR1 is MGHDK and CDR2 is SYGVNS in the germline V gene. The length of the CDR3 is 16 residues. The CDR3 region is CASSEGQGAARETQYF. The DNA of the CDR3 is TGTGCCAGCAGTGAAGGACAGGGGGCGGCCAGAGAGACCCAGTACTTC.

This clone was counted a few times. This sequence joins TRBV5-4 and TRBJ2-2; TRBD2 matches 9 bases. The CDR3 loop spans 17 amino acids. Germline CDR1 SGHNT, CDR2 YYREEE (reference sequence). Trimming removed 4 bases from V and 0 bases from J; junction bases left unmatched: 7. CDR3 residues: CASSPDSGSTNTGELFF. The CDR3 nucleotides read TGTGCCAGCAGCCCAGATAGCGGGAGTACGAACACCGGGGAGCTGTTTTTT.

This chain uses TRBV9 with TRBJ1-4; TRBD1 aligns across 9 bases. The length of the CDR3 is 19 residues. The germline V gene has CDR1 SGDLS and CDR2 YYNGEE. J lost 0 bases, V lost 4 bases, and 13 bases had no gene match. The CDR3 region has the DNA TGTGCCAGCAGCCCACTACCGGGACAGGGCCTTGCAACTAATGAAAAACTGTTTTTT. Residues: CASSPLPGQGLATNEKLFF.

The chain combines TRBV4-3 with TRBJ1-2, with D possibly TRBD1 on 5 matching bases. Trimming shortened V by 4 bases and J by 0 bases, and 12 bases separated the two germline ends. Looked up from germline, CDR1 is LGHNA and CDR2 is YSLEER. The CDR3 extends over 15 amino acids. CDR3 DNA: TGCGCCAGCAGCCGTCATCGGACATCTAACTATGGCTACACCTTC. This codes for CASSRHRTSNYGYTF.

V usage is TRBV4-1 and J usage is TRBJ1-6, with D possibly matching TRBD1 (5 bases). Trimming took off 4 bases at V and 2 bases at J, with 15 bases between the two ends. The CDR3 runs to 17 residues. From germline, CDR1 is MGHRA and CDR2 YSYEKL. CDR3 region: CASSPVWGDTYNSPLHF. The CDR3 DNA reads as TGCGCCAGCAGCCCGGTTTGGGGGGATACCTATAATTCACCCCTCCACTTT.

The chain has TRBV7-6 and TRBJ1-3; 7 bases map to TRBD1. J lost 0 bases, V lost 5 bases, and 10 bases had no gene match. The CDR3 runs to 17 residues. Germline loops: CDR1 SGHVS, CDR2 FNYEAQ. CDR3 sequence: CASSRSTGPSSGNTIYF. CDR3 in DNA: TGTGCCAGCAGCAGATCGACAGGGCCAAGCTCTGGAAACACCATATATTTT.

This CDR3 reads CASARGRETQYF. The DNA for the CDR3 is TGTGCCAGCGCGAGAGGGCGGGAGACCCAGTACTTC. The V and J genes are TRBV6-5 and TRBJ2-5, with TRBD2 as a possible D gene (5 bases). The CDR3 is made up of 12 amino acids. Germline loops: CDR1 MNHEY, CDR2 SVGAGI. Trimming left V 8 bases short and J 5 bases short, with 12 bases between.

This chain connects TRBV12-3 or TRBV12-4 to TRBJ2-5, with D perhaps TRBD1 (6 bases). The CDR3 is made up of 13 amino acids. Trimming pared 6 bases from V and 5 bases from J, leaving 13 bases between. CDR3 nucleotides: TGTGCCAGCAGCCCAACAGGGCGCGAGACCCAGTACTTC. Residues: CASSPTGRETQYF.

The chain's CDR3 is CASSPGLAEETQYF. The CDR3 DNA is TGTGCCAGCAGCCCCGGACTAGCGGAAGAGACCCAGTACTTC. The V and J genes are TRBV5-4 and TRBJ2-5, with 10 bases that match TRBD2. There are 14 residues in the CDR3. The V segment lost 4 bases and the J segment 3 bases; nucleotides outside the gene matches: 3. Germline V gene lookup returns CDR1 SGHNT and CDR2 YYREEE (reference sequence).

The chain joins TRBV27 to TRBJ2-1, with TRBD2 matching over 8 bases. CDR1 MNHEY and CDR2 SMNVEV come from the germline V gene (reference sequence). The CDR3 consists of 14 residues. Trimming at V came to 3 bases and at J to 2 bases, leaving 0 bases not matched to a gene. The CDR3: CASSFGRAYNEQFF. The CDR3 DNA sequence: TGTGCCAGCAGTTTCGGGAGGGCCTACAATGAGCAGTTCTTC.

V usage is TRBV29-1 and J usage is TRBJ2-4, with 7 nucleotides matching TRBD2. V gave up 6 bases and J gave up 0 bases; unmatched junction bases: 8. This CDR3 has 15 amino acids. The germline V gene has CDR1 SQVTM and CDR2 ANQGSEA. The CDR3 is CSVREGLIAKNIQYF. The CDR3 DNA reads TGCAGCGTAAGGGAGGGCCTTATAGCCAAAAACATTCAGTACTTC.

J is TRBJ2-5 and V is TRBV19; TRBD2 might be the D (7 bases). This CDR3 has 15 residues. Germline CDR1 and CDR2: LNHDA and SQIVND (reference sequence). Deletions cut 1 base from V and 3 bases from J, with 12 bases between. As DNA, the CDR3 is TGTGCCAGTAGTATAGGTATAGGGGGGGAAGAGACCCAGTACTTC. This encodes CASSIGIGGEETQYF.